This TCR beta chain appears in the sequencing data of a study of graft-versus-host responses after intestinal transplantation (dated by TCRdb to about 2021). With respect to the entire study: Multivisceral, liver-intestinal, or isolated intestinal transplants were received by the recipients. Every recipient was given anti-thymocyte globulin induction, followed by 2 to 4 years of maintenance tacrolimus and steroids. Bulk TCR-beta CDR3 sequencing was used to track graft-versus-host and host-versus-graft alloreactive T cell clones in the graft, circulation and bone marrow after intestinal transplantation. To identify alloreactive clones, pre-transplant mixed lymphocyte reaction products were sequenced and then compared with unstimulated pre-transplant donor and recipient T cells. A cohort of about 25 intestinal transplant recipients, including one retransplant, was enrolled, and 3 patients lacking pretransplant specimens were excluded. Donor T cell macrochimerism was defined as a peak of at least 4% donor T cells among recipient peripheral blood mononuclear cells. Rather than being sequenced by the commercial service, samples from a few later patients were sequenced in-house on an Illumina MiSeq and processed with MiXCR.

Reading the label with the study, this specimen's time point is: cells obtained before transplantation from donor or recipient. CD3+CD4+ and CD3+CD8+ populations were FACS-sorted from unstimulated pre-transplant donor and recipient cells taken from spleen or lymph nodes. Libraries were constructed by the immunoSEQ multiplex PCR assay. For most patients, genomic DNA was isolated with the Qiagen DNeasy Blood and Tissue Kit and shipped frozen to Adaptive Biotechnologies for TCR sequencing. For most patients, high-throughput TCR-beta CDR3 sequencing of genomic DNA was performed by Adaptive Biotechnologies. Under the source paper's analysis protocol: Adaptive's ImmunoSEQ software supplied the TCR sequencing data for approximately 18 patients, while MiXCR and VDJtools were used to process a few other patients. To correct CD4 versus CD8 sorting errors, sequences present in both subsets at a frequency ratio below 5:1 were removed. CDR3 nucleotide sequences shared between donor and recipient were removed because the origin of such sequences could not be assigned. To be classed as alloreactive, a clone needed at least 2-fold expansion over unstimulated cells and a minimum CFSE-low frequency of 0.002% (template counts) or 0.001% (read counts). Mappable clones were those detected in sequenced pre-transplant spleen, lymph node, or MLR CFSE-low populations of the donor or recipient. The cumulative frequency of alloreactive clones was calculated as a percentage of all sequences, weighted by copy number. Imported from immuneACCESS, the table was reduced by TCRdb to in-frame sequences with V and J called. These copies leave out some clones; in studies compared against another copy, an unresolved V gene accounts for under half, and the cause of the remainder is not known. V, J and clone size are those of that table, while D and trimming were read from the DNA. The sample includes roughly 93,000 clones, with about 90% observed a single time. Roughly 0.4% of the sample is held by the ten biggest clonotypes.

A few counts support this clone. There is no known antigen for this receptor. No quality values exist for individual bases; no much larger clone is one base distant. Study-wide conclusions, independent of this receptor: The conclusions were limited by the relatively low number and heterogeneity of the intestinal transplant patients. Early after transplant, peak levels of circulating GvH clones were associated with declines in HvG clones. GvH clones turned up in recipient bone marrow, with some appearing earlier in ileal mucosa or blood, a pattern consistent with an intestinal mucosal origin. In the allografts of patients with donor T cell macrochimerism, GvH to HvG T cell clonal ratios were high.

This receptor was identified in a human donor who was the organ donor for an intestinal transplant. The sequencing here drew on unstimulated CD8+ T cells sorted from spleen or lymph node cells, taken before transplant.

The DNA sequence is TGCAGCGTTGAGGATCTAGCGAATAAATACAATGAGCAGTTCTTC. Translated, this is CSVEDLANKYNEQFF. In this chain, TRBV29-1 is recombined with TRBJ2-1, and perhaps TRBD2 as D gene, on 6 matching bases. Trimming costs V 3 bases and J 4 bases, and their ends lie 16 bases apart. CDR1 is given as SQVTM and CDR2 as ANQGSEA, both from the germline V gene. Measured from the cysteine to the phenylalanine, the CDR3 is 15 residues long. CDR3 DNA only is kept here, 45 bases in frame from base 1.